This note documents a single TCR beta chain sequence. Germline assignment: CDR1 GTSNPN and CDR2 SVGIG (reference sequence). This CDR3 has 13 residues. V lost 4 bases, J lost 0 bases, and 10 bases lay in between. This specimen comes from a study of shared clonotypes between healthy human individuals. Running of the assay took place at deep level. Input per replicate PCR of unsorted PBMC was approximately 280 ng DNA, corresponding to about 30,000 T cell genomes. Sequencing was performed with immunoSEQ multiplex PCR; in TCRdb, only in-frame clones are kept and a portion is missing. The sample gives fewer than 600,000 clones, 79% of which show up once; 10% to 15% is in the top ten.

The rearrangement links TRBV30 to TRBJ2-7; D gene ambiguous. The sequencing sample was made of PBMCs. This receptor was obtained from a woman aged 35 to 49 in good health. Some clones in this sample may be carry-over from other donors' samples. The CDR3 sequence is CAWKGGTSYEQYF. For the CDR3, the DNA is TGTGCCTGGAAGGGCGGAACCTCCTACGAGCAGTACTTC.